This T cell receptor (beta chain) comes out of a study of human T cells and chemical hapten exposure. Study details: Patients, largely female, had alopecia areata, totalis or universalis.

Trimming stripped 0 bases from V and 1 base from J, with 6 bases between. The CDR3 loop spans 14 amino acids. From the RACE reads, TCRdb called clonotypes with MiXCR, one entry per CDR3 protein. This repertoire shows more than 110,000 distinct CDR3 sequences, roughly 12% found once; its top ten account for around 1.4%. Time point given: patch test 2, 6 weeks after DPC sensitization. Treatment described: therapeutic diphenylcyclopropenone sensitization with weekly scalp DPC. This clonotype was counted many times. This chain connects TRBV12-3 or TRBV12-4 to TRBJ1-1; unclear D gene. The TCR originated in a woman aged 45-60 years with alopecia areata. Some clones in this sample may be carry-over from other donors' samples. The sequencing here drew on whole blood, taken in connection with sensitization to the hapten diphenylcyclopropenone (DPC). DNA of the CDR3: TGTGCCAGCAGTTTAGCCCCTGGGAACACTGAAGCTTTCTTT. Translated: CASSLAPGNTEAFF.